This T cell receptor (beta chain) was identified in a study of cytomegalovirus exposure and HLA in healthy donors. Looking at the study overall: The 130 or so validation repertoires and the roughly 690 first-cohort repertoires shared a platform, a later analysis reported. Study-level results: With high specificity and sensitivity, the classifier reportedly diagnosed cytomegalovirus status. Testing in vitro showed a few CMV-associated chains specific for CMV antigens. Cytomegalovirus-associated TCR beta chains were listed, numbering roughly 150.

The repertoire was sequenced with immunoSEQ multiplex PCR; TCRdb's copy has only in-frame clones and lacks some. The table has some 150,000 clones, more than 70% seen once. The ends lost 2 bases at V and 5 bases at J; junction bases unmatched: 11. CDR1 is LGHNT and CDR2 is FRNRAP in the germline V gene. This CDR3 region has 16 residues. Turning to this clone: Its specificity is unknown.

This sequence joins TRBV12-5 and TRBJ1-1, with TRBD1 identical over 7 bases. The sequenced material came from PBMCs. The receptor was derived from a human donor in good health. The CDR3 DNA is TGTGCTAGTGGTTTGACGGGGACAGCGATAAGGACTGAAGCTTTCTTT. Translating gives CASGLTGTAIRTEAFF.